Sequencing of this T cell receptor beta chain was carried out in a study of Ad26.COV2.S vaccination and SARS-CoV-2 variants. General observations from the study: It was found that vaccine and placebo recipients had similar non-spike TCR breadth.

In the case of this clone: Its antigen is unknown.

CDR1 and CDR2 from the germline V gene are LNHDA and SQIVND (reference sequence). Deletions cut 3 bases from V and 6 bases from J, with 11 bases between. This CDR3 region has 13 residues. Sequencing was performed with immunoSEQ multiplex PCR; in TCRdb, only in-frame clones are kept and a portion is missing. The table shows about 39,000 clones, with 65% to 90% occurring only once. The clonotype comes from a human donor who had recovered from COVID-19. V is TRBV19 and J is TRBJ1-2; maybe TRBD1 (5 bases). The sequences come from peripheral blood, collected after recovery from COVID-19. The CDR3, as DNA: TGTGCCAGTAGTATTAATCAGGGCGATGGCTACACCTTC. It translates to CASSINQGDGYTF.